The T cell receptor beta chain described here comes from a study of T cells in women clearing cervical HPV infection. About the research overall: Case blood was drawn when the lesion was first found; control blood after infection became undetectable.

Assay used: immunoSEQ multiplex PCR; TCRdb lists only in-frame clones, some missing. The specimen's table records about 32,000 clones. The TCR originated in a woman aged 18 to 75 with a cervical HPV16 infection that either progressed to CIN3+ or cleared (not recorded which). Sequenced input: blood buffy coat.

The CDR3 region is CASSRGQIYGYTF. Incomplete CDR3 DNA: TGTGCCAGCAGCCGTGGACAGATCTATGGC. The gene calls are TRBV7-2 and TRBJ1-2, with D perhaps TRBD1 (6 bases). The read finishes 3 residues shy of the CDR3 end, and the germline J gene is used to complete it. V lost 5 bases to trimming and J lost 4 bases, with 11 bases between them. The CDR3 length is 13 residues. The germline V gene encodes CDR1 SGHTA and CDR2 FQGNSA.